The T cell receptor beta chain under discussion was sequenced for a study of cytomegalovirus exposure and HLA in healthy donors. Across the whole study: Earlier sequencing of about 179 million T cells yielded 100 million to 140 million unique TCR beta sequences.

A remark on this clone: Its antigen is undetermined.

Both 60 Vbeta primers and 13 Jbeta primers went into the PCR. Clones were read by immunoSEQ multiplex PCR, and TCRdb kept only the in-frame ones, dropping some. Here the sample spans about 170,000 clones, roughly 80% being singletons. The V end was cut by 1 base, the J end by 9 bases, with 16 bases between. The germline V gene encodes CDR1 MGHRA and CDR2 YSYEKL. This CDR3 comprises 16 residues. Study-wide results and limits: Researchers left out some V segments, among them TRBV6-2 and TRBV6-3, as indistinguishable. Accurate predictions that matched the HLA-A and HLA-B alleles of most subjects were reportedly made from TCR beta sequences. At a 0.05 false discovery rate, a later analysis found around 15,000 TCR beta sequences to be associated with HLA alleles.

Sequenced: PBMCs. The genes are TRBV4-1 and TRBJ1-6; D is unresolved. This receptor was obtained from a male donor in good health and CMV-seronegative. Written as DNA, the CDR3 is TGCGCCAGCAGCCAAGTTGGCACCGCGAGGGTTTCACCCCTCCACTTT. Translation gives CASSQVGTARVSPLHF.